The 5 T cell receptor beta chains reported below all come from one sample, sequenced in a study of blood T cell repertoires in COVID-19. Sequencing used immunoSEQ multiplex PCR; TCRdb keeps in-frame clones, though not all of them. The table shows roughly 350,000 clones, with 85% occurring only once. The sequencing input was peripheral blood. These receptors originate from a woman between 18 and 29 years old with acute or convalescent COVID-19.

The gene calls are TRBV7-3 and TRBJ2-3, with 15 bases lining up with TRBD2. The CDR3 consists of 17 residues. Germline CDR1 reads SGHTA; CDR2 reads FQGTGA. J was trimmed by 6 bases and V by 5 bases; bases with no gene match: 9. CDR3 loop: CASSLGTSGGRGDTQYF. The CDR3 coding sequence is TGTGCCAGCAGCCTAGGGACTAGCGGGGGGCGTGGCGATACGCAGTATTTT.

In nucleotides, the CDR3 is TGTGCCAGCAGCCGAAACAGGCTGGACCTCACTGAAGCTTTCTTT. Its translation: CASSRNRLDLTEAFF. This chain links TRBV6-5 with TRBJ1-1; perhaps TRBD1 as D (5 bases). The CDR3 is 15 residues long. The V gene lost 6 bases and the J gene lost 4 bases, with 18 bases spanning the gap. Per germline, CDR1 MNHEY and CDR2 SVGAGI.

CDR3 bases: TGTGCCAGCAGCGGGGGACAGCGTAACTCTGGGGCCAACGTCCTGACTTTC. Translated: CASSGGQRNSGANVLTF. The chain uses TRBV9 and TRBJ2-6; the match to TRBD1 covers 7 bases. Unmatched junction bases numbered 6, after V lost 3 bases and J lost 0 bases. The CDR3 is made up of 17 amino acids. Germline V lookup: CDR1 SGDLS, CDR2 YYNGEE.

The chain carries TRBV5-5 and TRBJ2-3; D unclear. CDR1 and CDR2 from the germline V gene are SGHKS and YYEKEE (reference sequence). The CDR3 length is 12 residues. Trimming took 4 bases from V and 3 from J, leaving 6 bases between them. The CDR3 reads CASSKSTDTQYF. CDR3 bases: TGTGCCAGCAGCAAATCTACAGATACGCAGTATTTT.

The V gene is TRBV12-3 or TRBV12-4, the J gene TRBJ2-2, with D hard to call. V gave up 0 bases and J gave up 7 bases, with 3 bases separating them. The CDR3 runs 12 residues. Written as DNA, the CDR3 is TGTGCCAGCAGTTTAGCCAACGGGGAGCTGTTTTTT. Translating gives CASSLANGELFF.